The subject of this entry is one T cell receptor beta chain. The antigen remains undetermined. Produced via immunoSEQ multiplex PCR; TCRdb's table is partial and in-frame only. Of some 120,000 clones listed, roughly 88% are singletons. This sample was included in a study of T cell responses to AZD1222 COVID-19 vaccine. Regarding the study as a whole: Among vaccine-associated CD4 TCRs, coverage spanned spike, with dominance at 160-218 and 743-854. Breadth and depth of Spike-specific TCRs rose after two AZD1222 doses. Repertoires were obtained solely post-peak T cell response.

The length of the CDR3 is 16 residues. CDR1 is SGDLS, CDR2 YYNGEE, per germline. J was trimmed by 0 bases and V by 3 bases; bases with no gene match: 8. This receptor was obtained from an adult in good health. This chain connects TRBV9 to TRBJ1-2; 7 positions match TRBD1. The source was peripheral blood, collected on day 0 of AZD1222 vaccination. The DNA of the CDR3 is TGTGCCAGCAGCGGATTACAGGGGAATGCTAACTATGGCTACACCTTC. It yields the protein CASSGLQGNANYGYTF.